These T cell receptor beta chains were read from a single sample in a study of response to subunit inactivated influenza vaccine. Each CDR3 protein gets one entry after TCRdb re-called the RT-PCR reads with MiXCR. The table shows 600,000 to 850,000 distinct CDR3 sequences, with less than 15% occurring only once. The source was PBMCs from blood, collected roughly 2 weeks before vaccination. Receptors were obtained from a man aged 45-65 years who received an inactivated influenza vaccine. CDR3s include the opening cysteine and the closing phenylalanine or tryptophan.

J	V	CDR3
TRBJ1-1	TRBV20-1	CSARDVRGEDTEAFF
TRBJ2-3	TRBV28	CASSSGPADTQYF
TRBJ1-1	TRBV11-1	CASSTQKGLAGMNTEAFF
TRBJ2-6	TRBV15	CATSRDKGRLTDSGANVLTF
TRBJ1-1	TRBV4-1	CASSQGTGMNTEAFF
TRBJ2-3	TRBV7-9	CASGLVFQGTTDTQYF
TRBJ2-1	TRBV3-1	CASSQGLGLSVTFMRDEQFF
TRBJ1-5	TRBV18	CASSPRGEGQPQHF
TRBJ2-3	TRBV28	CASSPGRGEITDTQYF
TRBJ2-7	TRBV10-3	CAISDSGKYEQYF
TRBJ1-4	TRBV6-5	CASSYRPANEKLFF
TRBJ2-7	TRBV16	CASSQMGQGYEQYF
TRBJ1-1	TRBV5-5	CASSLRTGRGTEAFF
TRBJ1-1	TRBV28	CASSLGLAGTEAFF
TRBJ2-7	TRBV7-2	CASSVSPGEQYF
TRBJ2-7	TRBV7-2	CASSLGQAATYEQYF
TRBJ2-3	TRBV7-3	CASSLTREYVDTQYF
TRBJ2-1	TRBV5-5	CASSLEIYSYNEQFF
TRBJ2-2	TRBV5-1	CASSLRVMNTGELFF
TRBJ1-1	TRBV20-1	CSASFSGQGVFNTEAFF
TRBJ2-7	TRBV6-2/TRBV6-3	CASGQRGEQYF
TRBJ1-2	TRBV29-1	CSVFPRHLIFYGYTF
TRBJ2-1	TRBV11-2	CASSTRDRVVNEQFF
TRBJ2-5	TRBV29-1	CSVRSGTRGETQYF
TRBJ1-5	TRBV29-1	CSVEVSGTGNQPQHF